This entry lists 25 T cell receptor beta chains sequenced from one sample in a study of long-term antiretroviral therapy in people with HIV. Sequencing relied on immunoSEQ assay v3.0, run at survey level. TCRdb's table, derived via immunoSEQ multiplex PCR, lists solely in-frame clones and lacks some. The data show some 28,000 clones, about 85% seen once. Sequencing was performed on unsorted PBMCs, taken 3 years after starting antiretroviral therapy. These receptors all stem from a man aged 35 to 55 with HIV.

The genes are TRBV6-5 and TRBJ2-2; unclear D gene. The CDR3 length is 16 residues. V was shortened by 2 bases and J by 0 bases, with 10 bases between the two germline ends. CDR1 MNHEY and CDR2 SVGAGI come from the germline V gene. This CDR3 reads CASSYGNPSNTGELFF. The CDR3 nucleotides are TGTGCCAGCAGTTACGGCAACCCCTCGAACACCGGGGAGCTGTTTTTT.

J is TRBJ2-1 and V is TRBV5-1; D perhaps matches TRBD1 (7 bases). V was pared by 4 bases and J by 7 bases, with 21 bases between. The length of the CDR3 is 16 residues. Germline values: CDR1 SGHRS, CDR2 YFSETQ. CDR3 amino acids: CASSLGGSQGDNEQFF. The DNA for the CDR3 is TGCGCCAGCAGCCTCGGGGGCTCCCAGGGGGATAATGAGCAGTTCTTC. The full variable domain, in which reference TRBV5-1 and TRBJ2-1 provide the parts outside the CDR3, is KAGVTQTPRYLIKTRGQQVTLSCSPISGHRSVSWYQQTPGQGLQFLFEYFSETQRNKGNFPGRFSGRQFSNSRSEMNVSTLELGDSALYLCASSLGGSQGDNEQFFGPGTRLTVL.

The chain couples TRBV14 to TRBJ1-1; a possible D gene is TRBD1 (6 bases). CDR1 and CDR2 (germline): SGHDN, FVKESK. Trimming took 0 bases from V and 1 from J, leaving 12 bases between them. The CDR3 is 16 residues long. The CDR3 sequence: CASSQDRGHRNTEAFF. In DNA, the CDR3 is TGTGCCAGCAGCCAAGATCGGGGACACAGGAACACTGAAGCTTTCTTT.

This clone has only one observation. The J gene is TRBJ1-4, the V gene TRBV4-1; 10 nucleotides match TRBD1. Per the germline V gene, CDR1 is MGHRA and CDR2 is YSYEKL. Trimming cost V 4 bases and J 3 bases; bases outside gene matches: 14. The CDR3 spans 19 residues. The CDR3 sequence: CASSLRIDRGQGANEKLFF. The DNA of the CDR3 is TGCGCCAGCAGCCTCCGGATCGACAGGGGGCAGGGGGCTAATGAAAAACTGTTTTTT.

The gene calls are TRBV30 and TRBJ1-3; D not resolved. The V gene lost 2 bases and the J gene lost 9 bases, with 20 bases spanning the gap. This CDR3 comprises 15 residues. The germline gives CDR1 GTSNPN, CDR2 SVGIG (reference sequence). The CDR3 loop is CAWSLQQTPPGTIYF. The CDR3 DNA is TGTGCCTGGAGTTTACAGCAAACCCCACCGGGCACCATATATTTT.

This clone came up a few times. The V and J genes are TRBV2 and TRBJ1-5, with a weak D call TRBD1 (5 bases). The CDR3 spans 15 residues. In germline, CDR1 is SNHLY, CDR2 FYNNEI. Trimming took off 7 bases at V and 6 bases at J, with 19 bases between the two ends. The DNA of the CDR3 is TGTGCCAGCACCAACGAACGGGGGTCAGGTCAGCCCCAGCATTTT. Translated, it gives CASTNERGSGQPQHF.

The gene calls are TRBV7-9 and TRBJ2-3, with TRBD1 matching over 8 bases. This CDR3 region has 15 residues. The V gene's germline CDR1 is SEHNR and CDR2 FQNEAQ (reference sequence). With 5 bases clipped from V and 0 bases from J, the junction kept 4 bases outside the gene matches. Here the CDR3 reads CASSLTGASTDTQYF. The CDR3 DNA is TGTGCCAGCAGCCTGACAGGGGCCAGCACAGATACGCAGTATTTT.

V and J are TRBV14 and TRBJ2-2; 7 bases align to TRBD2. This CDR3 spans 17 amino acids. Germline CDR1 SGHDN, CDR2 FVKESK. V lost 4 bases to trimming and J lost 5 bases; unmatched junction nucleotides: 13. CDR3 region: CASSPQVAGVRTGELFF. In nucleotides, the CDR3 is TGTGCCAGCAGCCCCCAAGTGGCGGGAGTGAGGACCGGGGAGCTGTTTTTT. Supplemented by reference TRBV14 and TRBJ2-2, the full variable domain reads EAGVTQFPSHSVIEKGQTVTLRCDPISGHDNLYWYRRVMGKEIKFLLHFVKESKQDESGMPNNRFLAERTGGTYSTLKVQPAELEDSGVYFCASSPQVAGVRTGELFFGEGSRLTVL.

This clone came up a few times. The V and J genes are TRBV7-9 and TRBJ2-7; D might be TRBD1 (6 bases). Trimming shortened V by 6 bases and J by 7 bases, and 16 bases separated the two germline ends. The germline CDR1 and CDR2 sequences are SEHNR and FQNEAQ (reference sequence). The length of the CDR3 is 13 residues. CDR3 sequence reads: CASSHTGSAEQYF. Written as DNA, the CDR3 is TGTGCCAGCAGTCATACAGGGTCCGCGGAGCAGTACTTC. Supplemented by reference TRBV7-9 and TRBJ2-7, the full variable domain reads DTGVSQNPRHKITKRGQNVTFRCDPISEHNRLYWYRQTLGQGPEFLTYFQNEAQLEKSRLLSDRFSAERPKGSFSTLEIQRTEQGDSAMYLCASSHTGSAEQYFGPGTRLTVT.

The CDR3 region has the DNA TGTGCCAGCAGCTTAGCTAGTGTAGTTCCCGCTGAAGCTTTCTTT. The encoded protein is CASSLASVVPAEAFF. This chain connects TRBV7-8 to TRBJ1-1; no firm D call. With 0 bases removed from V and 6 bases from J, the gap between germline ends came to 14 bases. Germline V gene data show CDR1 as SGHVS and CDR2 as FQNEAQ. This CDR3 contains 15 residues.

V and J are TRBV30 and TRBJ1-1; D unresolved. V shed 0 bases and J shed 1 base, with 6 bases lying between them. Germline CDR1 GTSNPN, CDR2 SVGIG (reference sequence). This CDR3 is 13 amino acids long. As DNA, the CDR3 is TGTGCCTGGAGTGTTACCCGGAACACTGAAGCTTTCTTT. Amino acid sequence: CAWSVTRNTEAFF.

The rearrangement links TRBV6-5 to TRBJ1-1, with D perhaps matching TRBD1 (6 bases). The germline V gene encodes CDR1 MNHEY and CDR2 SVGAGI. CDR3 length equals 14 residues. Trimming took off 4 bases at V and 2 bases at J, with 11 bases between the two ends. The CDR3 loop is CASSSTGINTEAFF. The CDR3 DNA follows: TGTGCCAGCAGTTCCACAGGGATTAACACTGAAGCTTTCTTT.

The CDR3, as DNA: TGTGCCAGCAGCCCGACAGCGATCTATGGCTACACCTTC. Protein product: CASSPTAIYGYTF. The V and J genes are TRBV27 and TRBJ1-2; D is perhaps TRBD1 (5 bases). Deletions cut 6 bases from V and 4 bases from J, with 12 bases between. This CDR3 has 13 amino acids. Germline V gene sequence: CDR1 MNHEY, CDR2 SMNVEV (reference sequence).

J is TRBJ1-2 and V is TRBV14; a weak D match, TRBD1 (6 bases). V lost 1 base, J lost 5 bases, and 8 bases lay in between. Germline loops: CDR1 SGHDN, CDR2 FVKESK. This CDR3 contains 13 residues. This chain's CDR3 is CASSQGTAYGYTF. The CDR3 coding sequence is TGTGCCAGCAGCCAAGGGACAGCTTATGGCTACACCTTC.

Only one count was recorded for this clone. The chain has TRBV5-6 and TRBJ2-3; TRBD1 might be the D (5 bases). The CDR3 is 16 amino acids. CDR1 and CDR2 from the germline V gene are SGHDT and YYEEEE. Deletions cut 4 bases from V and 2 bases from J, with 17 bases between. The CDR3 DNA sequence: TGTGCCAGCAGCCCAACCCCGTCAGGGCCCACAGATACGCAGTATTTT. Its translation is CASSPTPSGPTDTQYF.

The rearrangement uses TRBV29-1 and TRBJ2-1, with D perhaps TRBD1 (7 bases). This CDR3 comprises 14 residues. Germline lookup yields CDR1 SQVTM and CDR2 ANQGSEA. Trimming shortened V by 4 bases and J by 1 base, and 11 bases separated the two germline ends. The CDR3, as DNA: TGCAGCGTTGGCGGGACAGCATCCTACAATGAGCAGTTCTTC. It encodes CSVGGTASYNEQFF.

As concerns this clone: Compared with germline, one end of the junction differs, possibly owing to a read error. The V and J genes are TRBV25-1 and TRBJ2-7; 7 bases fit TRBD1. Germline loops: CDR1 MGHDK, CDR2 SYGVNS. CDR3 size: 16 residues. CDR3 sequence (DNA): TGTGCCAGCAGTGAATATTCGGGACAGCGGATCTACGAACAGTACTTC. As protein: CASSEYSGQRIYEQYF.

V and J are TRBV19 and TRBJ1-6; maybe TRBD1 (5 bases). V dropped 5 bases and J dropped 0 bases, with 14 bases sitting between them. Germline loops: CDR1 LNHDA, CDR2 SQIVND (reference sequence). CDR3 length equals 17 residues. The CDR3 spells CASSPSGGSSYNSPLHF. The CDR3 bases are TGTGCCAGTAGTCCCTCGGGGGGAAGCTCCTATAATTCACCCCTCCACTTT.

The chain recombines TRBV11-2 with TRBJ1-1; no firm D call. The V and J ends lost 3 bases and 2 bases respectively, with 7 bases between them. CDR1 is SGHAT and CDR2 is FQNNGV in the germline V gene. This CDR3 spans 13 amino acids. In DNA, the CDR3 is TGTGCCAGCAGCTTCGATTTTAACACTGAAGCTTTCTTT. Its protein is CASSFDFNTEAFF.

This chain connects TRBV27 to TRBJ2-7; 10 nucleotides match TRBD1. Germline loops: CDR1 MNHEY, CDR2 SMNVEV (reference sequence). The CDR3 totals 14 residues. After removal of 5 bases from V and 6 bases from J, the junction contained 7 bases not matched to a gene. The chain's CDR3 is CASSMGQGFGEQYF. The CDR3 nucleotides read TGTGCCAGCAGTATGGGACAGGGGTTCGGCGAGCAGTACTTC.

This rearrangement joins TRBV5-1 to TRBJ1-1; D perhaps matches TRBD1 (6 bases). CDR3 size: 14 residues. Germline loops: CDR1 SGHRS, CDR2 YFSETQ. V was cut by 3 bases and J by 1 base, with 10 bases left in between. The CDR3 DNA reads TGCGCCAGCAGCTGGGCACAGGGGAACACTGAAGCTTTCTTT. Translated: CASSWAQGNTEAFF.

The V and J genes are TRBV19 and TRBJ2-1, with 9 bases identical to TRBD1. This CDR3 has 15 residues. CDR1 and CDR2 (germline): LNHDA, SQIVND (reference sequence). V gave up 6 bases and J gave up 12 bases; unmatched junction bases: 15. Written as DNA, the CDR3 is TGTGCCAGTAGGGAGCGGGGACAGGGATCTCGGGGGCAGTTCTTC. Amino acids: CASRERGQGSRGQFF.

This rearrangement joins TRBV5-8 to TRBJ2-1, with 7 bases lining up with TRBD2. This CDR3 comprises 15 residues. Germline trimming cut 1 base from V and 4 bases from J; bases unmatched to any gene: 5. The germline gives CDR1 SGHTS, CDR2 YDEGEE. The CDR3 loop is CASSLTSGTYNEQFF. As DNA, the CDR3 is TGTGCCAGCAGCTTGACCAGCGGGACTTACAATGAGCAGTTCTTC.

This clone was found once. This chain connects TRBV29-1 to TRBJ2-2, with D possibly being TRBD2 (5 bases). The V gene lost 4 bases and the J gene lost 1 base, with 7 bases spanning the gap. The CDR3 length is 13 residues. The germline V gene encodes CDR1 SQVTM and CDR2 ANQGSEA. CDR3 residues: CSVGRENTGELFF. In DNA form, the CDR3 reads TGCAGCGTTGGCCGGGAGAACACCGGGGAGCTGTTTTTT.

V and J are TRBV6-1 and TRBJ2-3; D unclear. The CDR3 spans 13 residues. The germline gives CDR1 MNHNS, CDR2 SASEGT. Deletions cut 9 bases from V and 2 bases from J, with 12 bases between. In DNA, the CDR3 is TGTGCCAGTAATGCCCTCCCCACAGATACGCAGTATTTT. Translating it yields CASNALPTDTQYF.